This TCR beta chain emerged from a study of blood T cells in healthy people across ages. Broader study findings: Diversity was higher, and naive CD4+ cells more numerous, in long-lived donors than in aged donors.

This clonotype has only a few counts. Its antigen is undetermined. After removal of 4 bases from V and 4 bases from J, the junction contained 5 bases not matched to a gene. The CDR3 sequence is 13 residues long. Looked up from germline, CDR1 is SQVTM and CDR2 is ANQGSEA. Alongside a J-beta primer mix, a sample-barcoded 5' primer served in a second PCR lasting about 7 to 12 cycles. TCRdb recomputed calls from the 5' RACE reads with MiXCR, one row per CDR3 protein. The sample gives 1.5 million to 2 million distinct CDR3 sequences, around 50% of which show up once; 2.1% is in the top ten. Every sample yielded at least 6 million isolated PBMCs.

The material sequenced was blood. The V gene is TRBV29-1, the J gene TRBJ2-7; TRBD1 aligns across 9 bases. This sequence originates from a woman in her thirties or forties in good health. As DNA, the CDR3 is TGCAGCGTTGGGACGGGACAGGGTTACGAGCAGTACTTC. Translation: CSVGTGQGYEQYF.